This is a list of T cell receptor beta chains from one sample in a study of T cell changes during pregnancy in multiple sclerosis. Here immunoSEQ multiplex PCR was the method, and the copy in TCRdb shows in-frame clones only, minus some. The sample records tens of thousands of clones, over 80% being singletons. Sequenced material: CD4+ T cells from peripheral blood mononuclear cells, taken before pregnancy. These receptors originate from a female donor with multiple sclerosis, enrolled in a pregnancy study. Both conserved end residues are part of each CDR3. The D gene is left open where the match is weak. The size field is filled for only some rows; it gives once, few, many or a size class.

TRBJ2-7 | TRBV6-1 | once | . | CASLRSGNVGYEQYF | TGTGCCAGCCTCCGAAGCGGCAACGTTGGCTACGAGCAGTACTTC
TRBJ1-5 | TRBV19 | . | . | CASSIGGGTGPQHF | TGTGCCAGTAGTATAGGGGGGGGGACTGGGCCCCAGCATTTT
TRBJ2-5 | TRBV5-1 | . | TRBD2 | CASSRLAGAPAGETQYF | TGCGCCAGCAGCCGACTAGCGGGGGCCCCTGCGGGAGAGACCCAGTACTTC
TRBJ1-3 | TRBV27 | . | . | CASRPYPNRGGNTIYF | TGTGCCAGCAGGCCCTACCCTAACCGGGGAGGAAACACCATATATTTT
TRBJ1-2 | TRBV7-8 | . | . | CASSLQVLEGGYTF | TGTGCCAGCAGCTTACAGGTTTTAGAAGGTGGCTACACCTTC
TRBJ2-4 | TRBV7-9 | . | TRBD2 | CASSTSSGGAWGIQYF | TGTGCCAGCAGCACCTCCAGCGGGGGGGCTTGGGGCATTCAGTACTTC
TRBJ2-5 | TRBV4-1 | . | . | CASSQVVILGEETQYF | TGCGCCAGCAGCCAAGTCGTGATTTTGGGAGAAGAGACCCAGTACTTC
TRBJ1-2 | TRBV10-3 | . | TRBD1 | CAISPLFNNDRGQAYGYTF | TGTGCCATCAGTCCTCTCTTTAATAATGACAGGGGGCAGGCCTATGGCTACACCTTC
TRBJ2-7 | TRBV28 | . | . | CASRLKSPDWTSAYEQYF | TGTGCCAGCAGACTAAAGTCGCCAGATTGGACTTCTGCCTACGAGCAGTACTTC
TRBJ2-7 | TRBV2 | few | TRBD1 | CASTLTGGRNEQYF | TGTGCCAGCACCCTGACAGGGGGTCGCAACGAGCAGTACTTC
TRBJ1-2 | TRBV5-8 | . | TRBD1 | CASRRTGVQGYTF | TGTGCCAGCAGACGGACAGGGGTCCAAGGCTACACCTTC
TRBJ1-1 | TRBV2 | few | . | CASSGDRTEAFF | TGTGCCAGCAGTGGAGACAGGACTGAAGCTTTCTTT
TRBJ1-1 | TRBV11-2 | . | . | CASSLDRGAEAFF | TGTGCCAGCAGCTTAGACCGAGGCGCAGAAGCTTTCTTT
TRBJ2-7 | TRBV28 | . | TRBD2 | CASSLAGRSDYEQYF | TGTGCCAGCAGCCTAGCGGGTCGGAGTGACTACGAGCAGTACTTC
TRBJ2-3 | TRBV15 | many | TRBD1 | CATSGRPGQGTDTQYF | TGTGCCACCAGCGGAAGACCGGGACAGGGAACGGATACGCAGTATTTT
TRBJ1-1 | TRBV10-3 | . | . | CAIKSHTGVRTEAFF | TGTGCCATCAAGTCCCACACCGGGGTGCGAACTGAAGCTTTCTTT
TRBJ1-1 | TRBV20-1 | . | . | CSASAQTEAFF | TGCAGTGCTAGTGCACAGACTGAAGCTTTCTTT
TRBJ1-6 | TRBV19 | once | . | CASSKGPGSPLHF | TGTGCCAGTAGTAAAGGGCCAGGGTCACCCCTCCACTTT
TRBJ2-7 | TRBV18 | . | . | CASSPIRDYEQYF | TGTGCCAGCTCACCGATCCGCGACTACGAGCAGTACTTC
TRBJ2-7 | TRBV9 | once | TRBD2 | CASSGGTTSSYEQYF | TGTGCCAGCAGCGGTGGGACTACGAGCTCCTACGAGCAGTACTTC
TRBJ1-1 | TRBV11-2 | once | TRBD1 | CASSRDRGITEAFF | TGTGCCAGCAGCAGAGACAGGGGGATCACTGAAGCTTTCTTT
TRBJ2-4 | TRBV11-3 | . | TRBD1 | CASSSGTAETLAKNIQYF | TGTGCCAGCAGCTCGGGGACAGCGGAGACACTAGCCAAAAACATTCAGTACTTC
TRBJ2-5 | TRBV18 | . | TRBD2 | CASSPGEGETQYF | TGTGCCAGCTCACCGGGGGAGGGAGAGACCCAGTACTTC
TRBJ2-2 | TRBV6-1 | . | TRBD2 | CASSEMTSSTGELFF | TGTGCCAGCAGTGAAATGACTAGCAGCACCGGGGAGCTGTTTTTT